The sequence of this T cell receptor beta chain was determined in a study of T cells in Graves' hyperthyroidism and ophthalmopathy. Notes on the study in general: Separation of ophthalmopathy from stable hyperthyroidism was achieved by a 13 V-J model.

This clonotype was seen ten or more times. Its antigen is not identified. J was trimmed by 4 bases and V by 5 bases; bases with no gene match: 8. The CDR3 contains 15 residues. TCR beta CDR3 regions were amplified from RNA transcripts. HTBI primers drove first-round RT-PCR of the TCR CDR3. TCRdb called the multiplex PCR reads again in MiXCR, with one record for every CDR3 protein. The sample includes approximately 400,000 distinct CDR3 sequences, over 11% of them seen just once. This receptor was taken from a man aged 50 to 59 with Graves' ophthalmopathy. Specimen: blood. V and J are TRBV12-3 or TRBV12-4 and TRBJ1-2, with 9 positions matching TRBD1. The CDR3 region has the DNA TGTGCCAGCAGTACCCGGGACAGGGACTCCTATGGCTACACCTTC. It is translated as CASSTRDRDSYGYTF.